The clone carrying this T cell receptor (beta chain) was recorded only once. These data come from a study of blood T cell repertoires in COVID-19. Overall study context: Samples of COVID-19 (acute and convalescent) were obtained from the United States, Italy and Spain.

Authors' processing steps: Counts of nucleated cells, estimated from reference gene primer amplification, were obtained. TCRdb keeps only in-frame clones here, not all; method: immunoSEQ multiplex PCR. That table furnishes V, J and clone size, whereas the DNA furnished D and trimming. In the table there are some 45,000 clones, approximately 85% of which are singletons. Germline CDR1 reads LGHDT; CDR2 reads YNNKEL (reference sequence). The CDR3 is made up of 14 amino acids. V gave up 6 bases and J gave up 7 bases, with 15 bases separating them. Sequencing was carried out using peripheral blood. The TCR comes from an elderly woman with acute or convalescent COVID-19. The chain couples TRBV3-1 (or the pseudogene TRBV3-2) to TRBJ1-4, with D possibly matching TRBD1 (5 bases). The CDR3 region is CASSPAAGFEKLFF. In nucleotides, the CDR3 is TGTGCCAGCAGTCCTGCGGCAGGGTTTGAAAAACTGTTTTTT.